Presented here are 3 T cell receptor beta chains from one specimen sequenced in a study of shared clonotypes between healthy human individuals. TCRdb's table, derived via immunoSEQ multiplex PCR, lists solely in-frame clones and lacks some. The table has 600,000 to 800,000 clones, about two thirds seen once; the top ten hold more than 1.5%. What was sequenced was memory CD4+ T cells sorted from blood. The subset is: CD45RA-negative fraction. The source is a woman under 40 in good health.

This CDR3 is CASSPGWTSGSTDTQYF. In nucleotides, the CDR3 is TGTGCCAGCAGCCCCGGCTGGACTAGCGGGAGCACAGATACGCAGTATTTT. The J gene is TRBJ2-3, the V gene TRBV11-3; 11 bases align to TRBD2. Germline lookup yields CDR1 SGHNT and CDR2 YENEEA. The CDR3 consists of 17 residues. J was trimmed by 0 bases and V by 5 bases; bases with no gene match: 7.

This chain links TRBV10-3 with TRBJ2-7; TRBD1 is a possible D gene (6 bases). The length of the CDR3 is 13 residues. Trimming cost V 6 bases and J 2 bases, with 11 bases left between them. The germline gives CDR1 ENHRY, CDR2 SYGVKD. Here the CDR3 reads CAISRQETYEQYF. The CDR3 nucleotides are TGTGCCATCAGCCGACAGGAAACCTACGAGCAGTACTTC.

This clone was counted once. The CDR3: CASAFNPGVLGDYEQYF. The CDR3 nucleotides are TGCGCCAGCGCGTTTAACCCCGGGGTCTTGGGTGACTACGAGCAGTACTTC. V is TRBV5-1 and J is TRBJ2-7, with D perhaps TRBD2 (5 bases). This CDR3 is 17 amino acids long. The ends were cut back, 7 bases at V and 3 bases at J, with 26 bases in the middle. Germline CDR1 reads SGHRS; CDR2 reads YFSETQ.